Listed below are T cell receptor beta chains from one sample, sequenced in a study of blood T cell repertoires in COVID-19. Measured with immunoSEQ multiplex PCR; TCRdb has only the in-frame clones, and not every one. The repertoire holds fewer than 70,000 clones, with around 83% as singletons. Specimen: peripheral blood. These receptors were collected from a man aged 25 to 40 with COVID-19, enrolled during active disease. Each CDR3 is given with its conserved first and last residue. The D gene is left open where the match is weak. Only some rows state a clone size, as once, few, many or a class for expanded clones.

V gene	D gene	clone size	J gene	CDR3 protein	CDR3 DNA
TRBV6-5	-	-	TRBJ1-5	CASSYSGVNQPQHF	TGTGCCAGCAGTTACTCGGGAGTCAATCAGCCCCAGCATTTT
TRBV19	TRBD1	-	TRBJ2-6	CASSPRTGPSGANVLTF	TGTGCCAGTAGTCCGCGGACAGGTCCCTCTGGGGCCAACGTCCTGACTTTC
TRBV10-3	TRBD1	once	TRBJ2-5	CAISESTDRGRETQYF	TGTGCCATCAGTGAGTCAACGGACAGGGGGAGAGAGACCCAGTACTTC
TRBV11-1	TRBD2	-	TRBJ2-1	CASSKGLAENNEQFF	TGTGCCAGCAGCAAAGGACTAGCGGAGAACAATGAGCAGTTCTTC
TRBV5-1	-	-	TRBJ2-5	CASSPRLVDETQYF	TGCGCCAGCAGCCCCCGACTAGTCGATGAGACCCAGTACTTC
TRBV4-2	TRBD1	-	TRBJ1-2	CASSQGRSGTATNYGYTF	TGTGCCAGCAGCCAAGGACGCTCCGGGACAGCAACTAACTATGGCTACACCTTC
TRBV27	-	few	TRBJ1-2	CASKGENYGYTF	TGTGCCAGCAAGGGGGAAAACTATGGCTACACCTTC
TRBV6-2/TRBV6-3	-	few	TRBJ2-5	CASSYSPETQYF	TGTGCCAGCAGTTACTCCCCGGAGACCCAGTACTTC
TRBV5-6	-	-	TRBJ2-3	CASSFIQRAVTDTQYF	TGTGCCAGCAGCTTCATTCAGCGGGCTGTCACAGATACGCAGTATTTT
TRBV4-1	TRBD2	-	TRBJ2-7	CASSQPGGDYEQYF	TGCGCCAGCAGCCAACCGGGAGGAGACTACGAGCAGTACTTC
TRBV10-3	TRBD1	-	TRBJ1-2	CAITRTGEDGYTF	TGTGCCATCACACGGACAGGGGAGGATGGCTACACCTTC
TRBV4-1	TRBD2	-	TRBJ2-3	CASSQDSLAGIGYTQYF	TGCGCCAGCAGCCAAGATTCGCTAGCGGGGATAGGATATACGCAGTATTTT
TRBV28	TRBD1	-	TRBJ2-2	CASSLQGVNTGELFF	TGTGCCAGCAGTTTGCAGGGGGTGAACACCGGGGAGCTGTTTTTT
TRBV11-2	-	-	TRBJ1-2	CASSLVNSGAYGYTF	TGTGCCAGCAGCTTAGTTAACTCAGGGGCCTATGGCTACACCTTC
TRBV5-1	TRBD1	-	TRBJ2-6	CASSLLGRGRAGANVLTF	TGCGCCAGCAGCTTGCTTGGCAGGGGGAGAGCTGGGGCCAACGTCCTGACTTTC
TRBV7-9	-	-	TRBJ1-1	CASSPRGGGPEAFF	TGTGCCAGCAGCCCACGGGGGGGAGGGCCTGAAGCTTTCTTT